This is a list of T cell receptor beta chains from one sample in a study of beta chain features in type 1 diabetes. TCRdb's table, derived via immunoSEQ multiplex PCR, lists solely in-frame clones and lacks some. The sample contains 250,000 to 300,000 clones, about 7.8% of which appear only once. The sample taken for sequencing was central memory CD4+ T cells from blood. The receptors shown here come from a woman aged 18-30 years in good health. The conserved cysteine and the conserved F or W are not part of the CDR3 here.

TRBV5-4	TRBJ2-3	ASAPDRGADTQY
TRBV11-1	TRBJ1-1	ASSDNRGDAF
TRBV11-2	TRBJ2-5	ASSFMSGGAETQY
TRBV18	TRBJ2-1	ASSPWTGYNEQF
TRBV7-9	TRBJ1-1	ASSFQDSLNTEAF
TRBV28	TRBJ2-2	ASTSGGTGELF
TRBV7-9	TRBJ2-7	ASSLGSVGTYEQY
TRBV11-3	TRBJ2-2	ASSLVPLSGELF
TRBV7-9	TRBJ2-3	ASSSGPSDTQY
TRBV11-3	TRBJ2-5	AIEQGGETQY
TRBV5-1	TRBJ2-3	ASTGMGAADTQY
TRBV6-6	TRBJ1-4	ASRGGGTNEKLF
TRBV10-3	TRBJ1-6	ASSYSPGDSPLH
TRBV12-5	TRBJ2-5	ASGLVLVAGGRETQY
TRBV19	TRBJ2-1	ASSIYNEQF
TRBV5-1	TRBJ2-1	ASSLVHQAHNEQF
TRBV27	TRBJ2-1	ASRKSDRNNEQF
TRBV14	TRBJ2-5	ASSQDRAEETQY
TRBV2	TRBJ2-2	ASNLEAVRNTGELF
TRBV7-2	TRBJ1-3	ASSRNTGNTIY
TRBV19	TRBJ2-5	ASSPEGTVQGETQY
TRBV28	TRBJ2-1	ASSSSGLQPYNEQF
TRBV7-6	TRBJ1-2	ASSPPGQGLVGYT
TRBV5-1	TRBJ2-1	ASSYTSGRRNEQF
TRBV6-5	TRBJ1-1	ASGPGLGAEAF
TRBV4-1	TRBJ1-1	ASSHPAQRNTEAF
TRBV7-7	TRBJ2-5	ASSNTGPGETQY
TRBV29-1	TRBJ1-2	SVLAATTNYGYT
TRBV11-2	TRBJ2-2	ASSFTHGLAGVGELF
TRBV12-5	TRBJ1-1	ASGFLAKNTEAF
TRBV6-1	TRBJ2-5	AISLTSGGETQY
TRBV4-2	TRBJ1-5	ASSQVLTGGNQPQH
TRBV6-5	TRBJ1-2	ASSQGPYGYT
TRBV6-6	TRBJ2-5	ASSPSGEGSETQY
TRBV25-1	TRBJ1-5	ASSEMGNGNQPQH
TRBV25-1	TRBJ2-1	ASRDGQTIYNEQF
TRBV5-1	TRBJ1-6	ASSLQGLRGESPLH
TRBV7-8	TRBJ1-5	ASSFDSGRNQPQH
TRBV10-3	TRBJ1-2	AINEGRADGYT
TRBV20-1	TRBJ2-1	SAGGTSDGF
TRBV7-2	TRBJ1-1	ASSSRSGNTEAF
TRBV5-1	TRBJ2-3	ASSLVPRGGTDTQY
TRBV19	TRBJ2-2	ASRVTGGAGGELF
TRBV5-1	TRBJ2-3	ASSSTIIGGTTDTQY
TRBV19	TRBJ1-3	ASSSSRDSRNTIY
TRBV19	TRBJ2-7	ASRDGTGGGEQY
TRBV6-1	TRBJ2-4	ASSGDGMTNIQY
TRBV9	TRBJ1-2	ASSAQGGRGGAGYT